The present T cell receptor (beta chain) was sequenced within a study of shared clonotypes between healthy human individuals. Method: immunoSEQ multiplex PCR; TCRdb's copy keeps in-frame clones and lacks some. The table includes about 1.5 million clones, 95% to 99% detected once. This CDR3 has 13 amino acids. Germline CDR1 MNHEY, CDR2 SMNVEV (reference sequence). Trimming took off 2 bases at V and 11 bases at J, with 13 bases between the two ends. The sequence derives from a young man in good health. The sequenced material came from naive CD4+ T cells sorted from blood. Subset in this sample: CD45RA+ positively selected. The chain combines TRBV27 with TRBJ1-5; D is unclear. The CDR3 DNA sequence: TGTGCCAGCAGTTTAATCTCTGGGAGTTCCCAGCATTTT. Translated: CASSLISGSSQHF.